The 21 T cell receptor beta chains presented below share a single source sample, sequenced in a study of shared clonotypes between healthy human individuals. Assay used: immunoSEQ multiplex PCR; TCRdb lists only in-frame clones, some missing. Of a few million clones listed, more than 85% are singletons. The sequenced sample was naive CD4+ T cells from PBMCs. Subset denoted: CD45RA+ positively selected. These receptors were collected from a man between 18 and 35 years old in good health. Some clones in this sample may be carry-over from other donors' samples.

This clone was observed a handful of times. The J gene is TRBJ1-1, the V gene TRBV9, with a tentative D call TRBD1 (6 bases). The CDR3 has 14 residues. Germline CDR1 and CDR2: SGDLS and YYNGEE. The V end was cut by 4 bases, the J end by 0 bases, with 10 bases between. CDR3 sequence reads: CASSIQGMNTEAFF. CDR3 nucleotide sequence: TGTGCCAGCAGCATTCAGGGGATGAACACTGAAGCTTTCTTT.

V gene TRBV10-3 combines with J gene TRBJ2-3; D possibly matches TRBD1 or TRBD2 (5 bases each). Looked up from germline, CDR1 is ENHRY and CDR2 is SYGVKD. The CDR3 spans 14 residues. Trimming cost V 4 bases and J 1 base, with 9 bases left between them. The CDR3 loop reads CAISGDPGTDTQYF. CDR3 nucleotides: TGTGCCATCAGTGGGGACCCCGGCACAGATACGCAGTATTTT.

The V and J genes are TRBV28 and TRBJ1-4; D gene unclear. Deletions cut 3 bases from V and 10 bases from J, with 9 bases between. The CDR3 totals 12 residues. Germline CDR1 MDHEN, CDR2 SYDVKM. For the CDR3, the DNA is TGTGCCAGCAGTTTTGCACCGGGAAAACTGTTTTTT. Translating gives CASSFAPGKLFF.

In this sample, this clone turned up once. The chain has TRBV6-1 and TRBJ2-7; 7 positions agree with TRBD1. The length of the CDR3 is 12 residues. The ends lost 6 bases at V and 9 bases at J; junction bases unmatched: 8. The germline gives CDR1 MNHNS, CDR2 SASEGT. CDR3 loop: CASRPQQGMQYF. In nucleotides, the CDR3 is TGTGCCAGCAGGCCTCAACAGGGGATGCAGTACTTC.

This chain uses TRBV5-4 with TRBJ1-2; D may be TRBD1 (6 bases). CDR3 size: 12 residues. Trimming removed 5 bases at V and 5 bases at J, with 10 bases between. Germline V gene data show CDR1 as SGHNT and CDR2 as YYREEE (reference sequence). The CDR3 DNA reads TGTGCCAGCAGAAGGGGGGAATATGGCTACACCTTC. Translating gives CASRRGEYGYTF.

Worth noting for this clone: The same CDR3 also results from other DNA sequences found in this sample. The chain is built from TRBV28 and TRBJ2-3; D is undetermined. The CDR3 is made up of 13 amino acids. CDR1 is MDHEN, CDR2 SYDVKM, per germline. The V and J ends lost 2 bases and 3 bases respectively, with 6 bases between them. The CDR3 here is CASSLGVTDTQYF. The CDR3 DNA is TGTGCCAGCAGTTTAGGGGTGACAGATACGCAGTATTTT.

In its sample, this clone was seen once. This chain uses TRBV7-9 with TRBJ1-5, with 9 bases aligning to TRBD1. V gave up 5 bases and J gave up 7 bases; unmatched junction bases: 6. The CDR3 runs to 14 residues. Germline-derived CDR1 and CDR2 are SEHNR and FQNEAQ (reference sequence). CDR3 coding DNA: TGTGCCAGCAGCCAACAGGGGGCAAGGCAGCCCCAGCATTTT. This translates into CASSQQGARQPQHF.

The rearrangement uses TRBV5-1 and TRBJ2-1; D is undetermined. V was trimmed by 1 base and J by 3 bases, leaving 14 bases between them. In germline, CDR1 is SGHRS, CDR2 YFSETQ. The CDR3 covers 16 residues. CDR3 amino acids: CASSLQPPDNYNEQFF. The CDR3 nucleotides are TGCGCCAGCAGCTTGCAGCCACCCGACAACTACAATGAGCAGTTCTTC.

This rearrangement joins TRBV5-6 to TRBJ2-1; 8 bases fit TRBD2. The V gene end was trimmed by 4 bases and the J gene end by 8 bases; junction bases not matched to a gene: 14. From germline, CDR1 is SGHDT and CDR2 YYEEEE. The CDR3 has 16 residues. The CDR3 is CASSPVGLAGFDEQFF. The CDR3 coding sequence is TGTGCCAGCAGCCCGGTAGGGTTAGCGGGATTCGATGAGCAGTTCTTC.

This clone has only one observation. CDR3 protein: CASSLRFDEQFF. The CDR3 DNA follows: TGCGCCAGCAGCCTCCGGTTCGATGAGCAGTTCTTC. The chain combines TRBV5-1 with TRBJ2-1; unclear D gene. The V and J ends lost 4 bases and 8 bases respectively, with 10 bases between them. Looked up from germline, CDR1 is SGHRS and CDR2 is YFSETQ. This CDR3 is 12 amino acids long.

V gene TRBV30 combines with J gene TRBJ1-2; D is undetermined. Germline V gene data show CDR1 as GTSNPN and CDR2 as SVGIG (reference sequence). The CDR3 is 15 residues long. V was shortened by 4 bases and J by 0 bases, with 15 bases between the two germline ends. The CDR3 region is CAWIKKREANYGYTF. In nucleotides, the CDR3 is TGTGCCTGGATTAAAAAGAGGGAGGCTAACTATGGCTACACCTTC.

Written as DNA, the CDR3 is TGTGCCAGCAGCCAAAGGGGTCAGCTGAACACTGAAGCTTTCTTT. Translation: CASSQRGQLNTEAFF. The chain couples TRBV16 to TRBJ1-1, with a possible D match to TRBD1 (5 bases). V was clipped by 2 bases and J by 0 bases, with 10 bases between them. Germline lookup yields CDR1 KGHSY and CDR2 FQNENV. The CDR3 runs to 15 residues.

The chain has TRBV5-1 and TRBJ1-3; D is uncertain. V was clipped by 1 base and J by 1 base, with 12 bases between them. There are 16 residues in the CDR3. The germline V gene has CDR1 SGHRS and CDR2 YFSETQ. CDR3 bases: TGCGCCAGCAGCTTGCCTCTTCCGGGGTCTGGAAACACCATATATTTT. This translates into CASSLPLPGSGNTIYF.

J is TRBJ1-1 and V is TRBV15, with D unresolved. V gave up 4 bases and J gave up 1 base, with 4 bases separating them. CDR3 length: 12 residues. The germline gives CDR1 LNHNV, CDR2 YYDKDF (reference sequence). CDR3 in amino acids: CATSKRNTEAFF. The CDR3 DNA follows: TGTGCCACCAGCAAACGGAACACTGAAGCTTTCTTT.

The chain links TRBV29-1 to TRBJ1-2; TRBD1 matches at 7 bases. Germline V gives CDR1 SQVTM, CDR2 ANQGSEA. This CDR3 spans 16 amino acids. The junction had 11 bases not matched to a gene; V was cut back by 0 bases and J by 4 bases. The CDR3 DNA follows: TGCAGCGTTGAAGATCTCCCCATACAGGGGAGCTATGGCTACACCTTC. Its protein is CSVEDLPIQGSYGYTF.

The chain couples TRBV5-1 to TRBJ2-3; D ambiguous. Germline V gives CDR1 SGHRS, CDR2 YFSETQ. The CDR3 is 15 amino acids. Trimming took 0 bases from V and 0 from J, leaving 8 bases between them. The CDR3 coding sequence is TGCGCCAGCAGCTTGGCCCAGACTAGCACAGATACGCAGTATTTT. Protein sequence: CASSLAQTSTDTQYF.

The rearrangement uses TRBV20-1 and TRBJ2-4; D not resolved. The V end lost 6 bases, the J end lost 14 bases, and 17 bases lay between the germline ends. CDR3 length: 11 amino acids. Looked up from germline, CDR1 is DFQATT and CDR2 is SNEGSKA (reference sequence). The CDR3 DNA is TGCAGTGCCCCTGCCCGAGGCTCTGAGTACTTC. Translated, it gives CSAPARGSEYF.

The chain recombines TRBV19 with TRBJ2-7, with 13 bases matching TRBD2. V lost 7 bases to trimming and J lost 3 bases; unmatched junction nucleotides: 12. Germline CDR1 reads LNHDA; CDR2 reads SQIVND (reference sequence). The CDR3 loop spans 17 amino acids. CDR3 bases: TGTGCCAGTACCGTCACCGGGACTAGCGGGACCTTCTACGAGCAGTACTTC. This gives the protein CASTVTGTSGTFYEQYF.

The rearrangement uses TRBV7-3 and TRBJ2-1, with a tentative D call TRBD1 (5 bases). V was pared by 1 base and J by 5 bases, with 12 bases between. This CDR3 is 15 amino acids long. CDR1 is SGHTA, CDR2 FQGTGA, per germline. CDR3 sequence (DNA): TGTGCCAGCAGCTTAAGGCTAGGGGAAAACAATGAGCAGTTCTTC. It yields the protein CASSLRLGENNEQFF.

On this clone itself: In the same sample, other DNA sequences code for this CDR3. The rearrangement joins TRBV18 to TRBJ2-3, with D uncertain. Germline-derived CDR1 and CDR2 are KGHSH and LQKENI. The CDR3 loop spans 16 amino acids. Trimming stripped 0 bases from V and 0 bases from J, with 10 bases between. In nucleotides, the CDR3 is TGTGCCAGCTCACCACCGTTTGGGGTTAGCACAGATACGCAGTATTTT. It translates to CASSPPFGVSTDTQYF. The full variable domain, rest sourced from reference TRBV18 and TRBJ2-3, is NAGVMQNPRHLVRRRGQEARLRCSPMKGHSHVYWYRQLPEEGLKFMVYLQKENIIDESGMPKERFSAEFPKEGPSILRIQQVVRGDSAAYFCASSPPFGVSTDTQYFGPGTRLTVL.

This chain connects TRBV18 to TRBJ2-3, with 9 bases aligning to TRBD1. This CDR3 has 16 amino acids. The junction had 5 bases not matched to a gene; V was cut back by 3 bases and J by 1 base. Germline V gives CDR1 KGHSH, CDR2 LQKENI. CDR3 sequence reads: CASSPPGQGRTDTQYF. The CDR3 DNA reads as TGTGCCAGCTCACCCCCGGGACAGGGACGCACAGATACGCAGTATTTT.